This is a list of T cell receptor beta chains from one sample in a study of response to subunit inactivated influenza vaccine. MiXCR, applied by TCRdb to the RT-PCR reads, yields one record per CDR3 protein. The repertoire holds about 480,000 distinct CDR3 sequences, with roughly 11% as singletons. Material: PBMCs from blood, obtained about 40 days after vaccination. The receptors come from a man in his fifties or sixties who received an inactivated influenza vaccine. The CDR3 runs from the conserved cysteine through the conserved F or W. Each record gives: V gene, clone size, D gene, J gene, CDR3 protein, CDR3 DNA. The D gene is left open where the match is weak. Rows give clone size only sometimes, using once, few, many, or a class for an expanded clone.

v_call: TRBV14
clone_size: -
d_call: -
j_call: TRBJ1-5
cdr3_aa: CASSQSRFQPQHF
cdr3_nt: TGTGCCAGCAGCCAATCGCGTTTTCAGCCCCAGCATTTT

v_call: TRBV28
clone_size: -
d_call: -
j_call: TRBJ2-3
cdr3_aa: CASSFSRGRDTQYF
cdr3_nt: TGTGCCAGCAGTTTTTCCCGGGGGCGGGATACGCAGTATTTT

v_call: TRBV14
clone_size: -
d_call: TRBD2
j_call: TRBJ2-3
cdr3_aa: CASSRIAGGSTDTQYF
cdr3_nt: TGTGCCAGCAGCCGCATAGCGGGAGGGTCAACAGATACGCAGTATTTT

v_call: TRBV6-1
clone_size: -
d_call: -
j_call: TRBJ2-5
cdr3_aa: CAGSPTGGRAQETQYF
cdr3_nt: TGTGCCGGCAGTCCGACCGGTGGTAGGGCACAAGAGACCCAGTACTTC

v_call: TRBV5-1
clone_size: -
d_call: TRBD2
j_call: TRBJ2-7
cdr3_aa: CASSFSGGTSYEQYF
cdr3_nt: TGCGCCAGCAGCTTCAGCGGGGGGACCTCCTACGAGCAGTACTTC

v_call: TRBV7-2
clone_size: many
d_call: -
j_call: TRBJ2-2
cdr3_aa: CASSLAGGIANTGELFF
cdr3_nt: TGTGCCAGCAGCTTAGCTGGAGGGATCGCGAACACCGGGGAGCTGTTTTTT

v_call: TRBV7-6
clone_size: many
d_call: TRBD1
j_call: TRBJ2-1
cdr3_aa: CASSFNRGGEQFF
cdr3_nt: TGTGCCAGCAGCTTTAACAGGGGCGGTGAGCAGTTCTTC

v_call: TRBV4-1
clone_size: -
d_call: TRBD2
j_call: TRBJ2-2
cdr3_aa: CASSQDILAGGTGELFF
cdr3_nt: TGCGCCAGCAGCCAAGATATTCTAGCGGGGGGCACCGGGGAGCTGTTTTTT

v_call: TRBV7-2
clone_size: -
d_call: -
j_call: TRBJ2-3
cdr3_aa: CASSLGAEGETDTQYF
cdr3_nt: TGTGCCAGCAGCTTAGGGGCCGAGGGGGAGACAGATACGCAGTATTTT

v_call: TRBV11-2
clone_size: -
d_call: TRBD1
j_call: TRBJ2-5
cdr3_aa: CASSLEFFGTGGETQYF
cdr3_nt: TGTGCCAGCAGCTTAGAGTTTTTTGGGACAGGGGGTGAGACCCAGTACTTC

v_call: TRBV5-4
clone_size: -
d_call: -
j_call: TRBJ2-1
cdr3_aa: CASSLEVDGEQIF
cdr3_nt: TGTGCCAGCAGCTTGGAGGTAGACGGTGAGCAGATCTTC

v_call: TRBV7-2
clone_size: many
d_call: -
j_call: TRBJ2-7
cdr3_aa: CASSLSSTRNYEQYF
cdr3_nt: TGTGCCAGCAGCTTATCTAGCACCCGGAATTACGAGCAGTACTTC

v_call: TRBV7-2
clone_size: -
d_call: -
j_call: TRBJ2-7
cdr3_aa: CASSLSPATRSYEQYF
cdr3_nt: TGTGCCAGCAGCTTATCCCCGGCTACCCGCTCCTACGAGCAGTACTTC

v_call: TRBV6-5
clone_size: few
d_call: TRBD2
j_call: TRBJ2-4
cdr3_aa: CASSYGLAVAKNIQYF
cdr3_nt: TGTGCCAGCAGTTACGGTCTAGCGGTGGCCAAAAACATTCAGTACTTC

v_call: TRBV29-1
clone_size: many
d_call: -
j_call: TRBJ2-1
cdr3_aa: CSVEIFGRLSYNEQFF
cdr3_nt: TGCAGCGTTGAAATTTTCGGCAGGCTCTCCTACAATGAGCAGTTCTTC

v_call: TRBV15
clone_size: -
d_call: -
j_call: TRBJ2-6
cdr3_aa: CATSRDSGANVLTF
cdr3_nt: TGTGCCACCAGCAGAGATTCTGGGGCCAACGTCCTGACTTTC

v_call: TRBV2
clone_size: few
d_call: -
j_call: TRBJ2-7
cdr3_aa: CASKELADIAYEQYF
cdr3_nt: TGTGCCAGCAAAGAATTAGCGGACATAGCCTACGAGCAGTACTTC

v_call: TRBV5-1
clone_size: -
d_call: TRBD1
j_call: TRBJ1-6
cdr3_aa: CASSFTGANSPLHF
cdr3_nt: TGCGCCAGCAGCTTCACAGGGGCTAATTCACCCCTCCACTTT

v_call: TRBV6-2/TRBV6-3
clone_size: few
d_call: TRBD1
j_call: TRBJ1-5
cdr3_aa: CASSYSGTGGLRQPQHF
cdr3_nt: TGTGCCAGCAGTTACTCAGGGACAGGGGGCCTCCGGCAGCCCCAGCATTTT

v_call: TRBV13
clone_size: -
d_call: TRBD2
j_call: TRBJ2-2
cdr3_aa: CASSLGPGLASTGELFF
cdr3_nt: TGTGCCAGCAGCTTAGGCCCCGGACTAGCGAGCACCGGGGAGCTGTTTTTT

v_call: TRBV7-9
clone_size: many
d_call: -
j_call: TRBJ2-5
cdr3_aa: CASSRTRSETQYF
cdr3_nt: TGTGCCAGCAGTCGGACACGTTCGGAGACCCAGTACTTC

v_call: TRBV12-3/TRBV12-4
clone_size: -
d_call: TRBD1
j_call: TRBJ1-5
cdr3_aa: CASSAGQGVLGPQHF
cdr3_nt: TGTGCCAGCAGTGCGGGACAGGGGGTCCTAGGGCCCCAGCATTTT

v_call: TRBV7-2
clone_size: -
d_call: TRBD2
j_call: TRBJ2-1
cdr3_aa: CASSLTSVVSSYNEQFF
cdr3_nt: TGTGCCAGCAGCTTAACTAGCGTCGTAAGCTCCTACAATGAGCAGTTCTTC

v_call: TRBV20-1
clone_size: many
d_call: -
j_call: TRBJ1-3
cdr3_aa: CSARVGGAAGNTIYF
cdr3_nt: TGCAGTGCTAGAGTGGGGGGGGCCGCTGGAAACACCATATATTTT

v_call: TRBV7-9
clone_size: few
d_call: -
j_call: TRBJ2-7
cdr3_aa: CASSHRTDLYEQYF
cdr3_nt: TGTGCCAGCAGCCATCGGACAGACCTCTACGAGCAGTACTTC

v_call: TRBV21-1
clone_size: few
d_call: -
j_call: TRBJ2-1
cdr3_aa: CASNTTSGRYNEQFF
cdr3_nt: TGTGCCAGCAACACTACTAGCGGGAGATACAATGAGCAGTTCTTC

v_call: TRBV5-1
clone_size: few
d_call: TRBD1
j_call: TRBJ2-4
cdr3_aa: CASSSTGGAGFDIQYF
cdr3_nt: TGCGCCAGCAGCTCCACAGGGGGCGCGGGGTTTGACATTCAGTACTTC

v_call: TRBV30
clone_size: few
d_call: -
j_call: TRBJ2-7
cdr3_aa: CAWRRDRYEQYF
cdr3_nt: TGTGCCTGGAGAAGGGATCGCTACGAGCAGTACTTC

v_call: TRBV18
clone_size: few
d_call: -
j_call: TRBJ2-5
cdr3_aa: CASSPDRGEETQYF
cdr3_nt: TGTGCCAGCTCACCAGATCGGGGTGAAGAGACCCAGTACTTC

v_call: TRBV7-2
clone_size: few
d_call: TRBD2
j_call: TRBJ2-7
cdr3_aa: CASSETSGRYEQYF
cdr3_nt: TGTGCCAGCAGCGAGACTAGCGGGAGGTACGAGCAGTACTTC

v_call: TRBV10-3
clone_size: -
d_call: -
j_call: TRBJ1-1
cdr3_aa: CAISEQTPTGAFF
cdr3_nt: TGTGCCATCAGTGAACAGACCCCAACAGGAGCTTTCTTT

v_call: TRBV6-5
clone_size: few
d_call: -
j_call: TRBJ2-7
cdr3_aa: CASTSRPDYEEQYF
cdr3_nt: TGTGCCAGCACTTCGAGACCTGATTACGAGGAGCAGTACTTC

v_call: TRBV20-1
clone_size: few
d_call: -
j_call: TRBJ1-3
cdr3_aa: CSARFPTSGNTIYF
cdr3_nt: TGCAGTGCCCGTTTCCCGACCTCTGGAAACACCATATATTTT

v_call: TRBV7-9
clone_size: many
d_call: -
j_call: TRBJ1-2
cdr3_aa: CASSNGNYGYTF
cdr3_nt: TGTGCCAGCTCTAACGGCAACTATGGCTACACCTTC

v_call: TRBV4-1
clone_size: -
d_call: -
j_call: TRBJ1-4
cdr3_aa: CASSQVGPAGNEKLFF
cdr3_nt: TGCGCCAGCAGCCAAGTCGGTCCGGCGGGCAATGAAAAACTGTTTTTT